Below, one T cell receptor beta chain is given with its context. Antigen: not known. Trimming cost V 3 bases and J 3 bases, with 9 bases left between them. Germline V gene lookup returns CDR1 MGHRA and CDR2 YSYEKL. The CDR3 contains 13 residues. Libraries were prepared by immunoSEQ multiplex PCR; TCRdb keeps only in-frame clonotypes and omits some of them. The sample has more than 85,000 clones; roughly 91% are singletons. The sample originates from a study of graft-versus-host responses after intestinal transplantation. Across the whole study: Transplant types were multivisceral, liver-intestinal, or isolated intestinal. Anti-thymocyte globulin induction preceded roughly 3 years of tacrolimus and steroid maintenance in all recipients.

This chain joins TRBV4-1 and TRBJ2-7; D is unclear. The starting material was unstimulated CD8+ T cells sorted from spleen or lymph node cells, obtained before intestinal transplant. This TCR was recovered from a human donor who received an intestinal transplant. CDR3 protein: CASSQGSGYEQYF. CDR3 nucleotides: TGCGCCAGCAGCCAGGGCTCCGGCTACGAGCAGTACTTC.